The next 13 T cell receptor beta chains were all read from a single sample in a study of blood T cell repertoires in COVID-19. Some clones are missing from TCRdb's copy, which holds only in-frame ones; the method was immunoSEQ multiplex PCR. The sample yields tens of thousands of clones, over 70% seen once. The sequencing input was peripheral blood. The source of these receptors is a human donor with active or convalescent COVID-19. The donor label of this sample is uncertain.

The chain combines TRBV4-1 with TRBJ2-1, with 14 bases identical to TRBD2. The ends lost 4 bases at V and 14 bases at J; junction bases unmatched: 4. Germline V gene lookup returns CDR1 MGHRA and CDR2 YSYEKL. The CDR3 has 13 residues. The CDR3 protein is CASSPGTSGRKFF. The CDR3 DNA sequence: TGCGCCAGCAGCCCAGGGACTAGCGGGAGAAAGTTCTTC.

This sequence joins TRBV9 and TRBJ2-1; 7 positions match TRBD2. This CDR3 is 16 amino acids long. V trimming: 0 bases; J trimming: 2 bases; junction bases outside the gene matches: 5. Germline V gene sequence: CDR1 SGDLS, CDR2 YYNGEE. The CDR3 protein is CASSVGGGVAYNEQFF. In DNA, the CDR3 is TGTGCCAGCAGCGTAGGGGGAGGGGTTGCCTACAATGAGCAGTTCTTC.

This clone was counted between two and nine times. The rearrangement joins TRBV11-2 to TRBJ2-1; D possibly corresponds to TRBD1 (6 bases). Per the germline V gene, CDR1 is SGHAT and CDR2 is FQNNGV. V was clipped by 1 base and J by 7 bases, with 8 bases between them. The CDR3 is 13 residues long. The CDR3 sequence is CASSLVGQNEQFF. The CDR3 coding sequence is TGTGCCAGCAGCTTAGTAGGACAGAATGAGCAGTTCTTC.

This chain joins TRBV7-2 and TRBJ2-5, with 14 bases aligning to TRBD2. Germline values: CDR1 SGHTA, CDR2 FQGNSA. This CDR3 region has 18 residues. J was trimmed by 3 bases and V by 4 bases; bases with no gene match: 10. The CDR3 DNA reads as TGTGCCAGCAGCTCCACGGGACTAGCGGGAGTGGGAGAAGAGACCCAGTACTTC. Protein: CASSSTGLAGVGEETQYF. Full variable domain (missing parts from reference TRBV7-2 and TRBJ2-5): GAGVSQSPSNKVTEKGKDVELRCDPISGHTALYWYRQSLGQGLEFLIYFQGNSAPDKSGLPSDRFSAERTGGSVSTLTIQRTQQEDSAVYLCASSSTGLAGVGEETQYFGPGTRLLVL.

The genes are TRBV11-3 and TRBJ1-4; D gene uncertain. The CDR3 loop spans 13 amino acids. CDR1 is SGHNT, CDR2 YENEEA, per germline. V lost 2 bases and J lost 5, with 6 bases in between. CDR3 nucleotides: TGTGCCAGCAGCTTACAGAAAAATGAAAAACTGTTTTTT. Amino acid sequence: CASSLQKNEKLFF.

The sample holds one count of this clone. This chain links TRBV27 with TRBJ2-7; D is unclear. CDR3 length: 13 residues. The germline V and J ends were trimmed by 6 bases and 7 bases, with 16 bases remaining between them. Germline-derived CDR1 and CDR2 are MNHEY and SMNVEV (reference sequence). The chain's CDR3 is CASSSPPLGEQYF. The CDR3 DNA sequence: TGTGCCAGCAGCTCCCCCCCCCTCGGTGAGCAGTACTTC.

The V gene is TRBV7-2, the J gene TRBJ1-5; no clear D. The CDR3 spans 14 residues. Germline CDR1 SGHTA, CDR2 FQGNSA. V was cut by 6 bases and J by 4 bases, with 13 bases left in between. Here the CDR3 reads CASRQGRENQPQHF. For the CDR3, the DNA is TGTGCCAGCAGGCAAGGGAGGGAGAATCAGCCCCAGCATTTT.

V and J are TRBV11-1 and TRBJ2-7, with 9 bases aligning to TRBD2. J gave up 3 bases and V 1 base, and 4 bases lay outside the gene matches. There are 15 residues in the CDR3. The germline gives CDR1 SGHAT, CDR2 FQDESV (reference sequence). The DNA for the CDR3 is TGTGCCAGCAGCTTAGGTAGCGGGAGCCTCTACGAGCAGTACTTC. This codes for CASSLGSGSLYEQYF.

This clone was seen a single time. The CDR3 is CASMVGQLSYEQYF. The CDR3 bases are TGTGCCAGCATGGTGGGACAGCTCTCCTACGAGCAGTACTTC. The chain couples TRBV6-5 to TRBJ2-7; 7 nucleotides match TRBD1. The CDR3 is 14 amino acids. After removal of 7 bases from V and 0 bases from J, the junction contained 6 bases not matched to a gene. CDR1 is MNHEY and CDR2 is SVGAGI in the germline V gene.

V gene TRBV6-4 combines with J gene TRBJ2-3; D not resolved. V dropped 0 bases and J dropped 6 bases, with 13 bases sitting between them. CDR1 is MRHNA, CDR2 SNTAGT, per germline. The CDR3 contains 15 residues. The CDR3 nucleotides are TGTGCCAGCAGTGACTCTAGAGAGTTCGGTGATACGCAGTATTTT. It yields the protein CASSDSREFGDTQYF.

The V gene is TRBV6-2 or TRBV6-3, the J gene TRBJ2-5; the D is unclear. Trimming removed 5 bases from V and 2 bases from J, with 12 bases in between. Germline V lookup: CDR1 MNHEY, CDR2 SVGEGT. The CDR3 covers 14 residues. The CDR3 region has the DNA TGTGCCAGCAGTCGAAGCCTATCTCAAGAGACCCAGTACTTC. Translating gives CASSRSLSQETQYF.

This clone was seen a handful of times. The V and J genes are TRBV3-1 (or the pseudogene TRBV3-2) and TRBJ2-5; D is perhaps TRBD1 (5 bases). CDR3 size: 15 residues. CDR1 LGHDT and CDR2 YNNKEL come from the germline V gene (reference sequence). V gave up 0 bases and J gave up 5 bases, with 13 bases separating them. This CDR3 is CASSQEDRQSETQYF. The CDR3 DNA reads TGTGCCAGCAGCCAAGAAGACAGACAATCGGAGACCCAGTACTTC.

This clone showed up just a few times. V and J are TRBV3-1 (or the pseudogene TRBV3-2) and TRBJ1-2, with TRBD1 as a possible D gene (5 bases). V was pared by 0 bases and J by 4 bases, with 12 bases between. CDR1 and CDR2 (germline): LGHDT, YNNKEL (reference sequence). This CDR3 spans 15 amino acids. CDR3 bases: TGTGCCAGCAGCCAAGAGGCGGGAGGGGCCTATGGCTACACCTTC. It translates to CASSQEAGGAYGYTF.